This TCR beta chain was sequenced during a study of blood T cell repertoires in COVID-19 (dated by TCRdb to the early 2020s). Background on the whole study: Samples covering the acute and convalescent phases of COVID-19 were provided by collaborators in the United States, Italy and Spain. The prospective study material was composed of cDNA or gDNA derived from T cells, B-cell-depleted T cells, or PBMCs. The dataset comprised deeply sampled blood TCRbeta repertoires from subjects exposed to, actively infected with, or recovered from COVID-19. A freely available public database, intended as a resource for researchers studying the immune response to SARS-CoV-2, is where the repertoires were released. Samples were obtained from the ongoing ImmuneRACE study (first 160 participants) and from approximately 1,200 subjects provided by 6 global collaborators. Nearly every sample came with metadata listing a de-identified subject ID, COVID-19 status, age in years and sex. HLA class I and class II types, where available, came from metadata supplied by the sample provider rather than from assay-based typing. Findings and caveats that apply to the study as a whole: How much clinical and demographic metadata was included differed by source and by participant, and the metadata was provided uncurated.

The germline V gene supplies CDR1 MGHDK and CDR2 SYGVNS. The CDR3 measures 16 amino acids from cysteine to phenylalanine. Just the 48-base CDR3 DNA is kept, in frame starting at base 1. From V the trimming removes 6 bases and from J it removes 4 bases, while the gene matches leave 10 bases of the junction unaccounted for. Enrolling through a virtual design, the prospective study's participants ranged in age from about 18 to 89 years and lived across roughly 24 United States geographic areas. To assign participants to cohorts, the prospective study relied on clinical history that participants themselves reported in a screening survey and a study questionnaire. Each participant in the prospective study had whole blood, serum and a nasopharyngeal or oropharyngeal swab collected by mobile phlebotomists. Prospective study participants could optionally give additional blood draws and questionnaires over an approximately two-month period. Blood samples from the prospective study were shipped frozen or at room temperature prior to DNA extraction.

Remarks on this clone: Its antigen is not yet known. Base quality data are lacking; no much larger clone is found one base away.

TCRbeta CDR3 regions were amplified from genomic DNA using the immunoSEQ Assay, a bias-controlled multiplex PCR. In the source study's methods: The number of nucleated cells in each sample was estimated by amplification of reference gene primers within the assay. To quantify the absolute abundance of each unique TCRbeta CDR3 rearrangement, sequence reads were collapsed and filtered. Productive Simpson clonality was computed per sample as the square root of Simpson's diversity index over productive rearrangements. TCRdb carries this immuneACCESS record with in-frame sequences only. Its versions omit some clonotypes, under half of them owing to an unresolved V gene in the studies checked, with the rest unexplained. V, J and clone size are taken as reported in that table, and D and trimming were inferred from the DNA itself. The sample contains roughly 180,000 clones, about 85% of them found a single time. 5.6% of the sample belongs to the ten largest clones.

This receptor was identified in a middle-aged woman with acute COVID-19. The chain employs TRBV25-1 and TRBJ1-1, with 11 central nucleotides matching TRBD1. Sequenced sample: PBMCs or T cells enriched from blood (not recorded which). The DNA sequence is as follows: TGTGCCAGCAGGTCCGGACAGGGGGCGGGAAGCACTGAAGCTTTCTTT. Translated, it reads CASRSGQGAGSTEAFF.